Listed below are T cell receptor beta chains from one sample, sequenced in a study of T cells expressing NK-cell markers. TCRdb re-called the 5' RACE reads, yielding one record per CDR3 amino acid sequence without DNA. The ten top clones account for 4% to 5%, within a sample of hundreds of thousands of distinct CDR3 sequences. Sequencing was done on a sample of blood T cells: a sorted CD56 or NKG2C T cell subset, CD4+ or CD8+ T cells, or bulk PBMC T cells (not recorded which). The source is a woman between 18 and 70 years old in good health. Both conserved end residues are part of each CDR3. Fields, in order: V gene, J gene, clone size, CDR3 protein. The size of a clone is reported for some rows only, either as once, few or many, or as a class for expanded clones.

V: TRBV20-1; J: TRBJ2-3; size: .; CDR3: CSDLVAGPSPTQYF
V: TRBV7-2; J: TRBJ1-4; size: .; CDR3: CASSLGSEEKLFF
V: TRBV7-2; J: TRBJ2-2; size: .; CDR3: CASSFGRGPNTGELFF
V: TRBV30; J: TRBJ2-5; size: .; CDR3: CAWSPLQETQYF
V: TRBV10-3; J: TRBJ2-3; size: .; CDR3: CAISDGLAGRTDTQYF
V: TRBV5-1; J: TRBJ2-3; size: .; CDR3: CASRSGTASTQYF
V: TRBV5-4; J: TRBJ1-5; size: .; CDR3: CASSHGKGDNQPQHF
V: TRBV7-2; J: TRBJ1-6; size: .; CDR3: CASRRDSPLHF
V: TRBV7-2; J: TRBJ2-2; size: .; CDR3: CASSWETGKNTGELFF
V: TRBV12-3/TRBV12-4; J: TRBJ2-1; size: .; CDR3: CASSLGGFSYNEQFF
V: TRBV18; J: TRBJ1-5; size: .; CDR3: CASSPPGYSNQPQHF
V: TRBV7-6; J: TRBJ1-2; size: .; CDR3: CASSLAGVGTGTGYTF
V: TRBV18; J: TRBJ2-1; size: .; CDR3: CASSRRSGSSYNEQFF
V: TRBV12-3/TRBV12-4; J: TRBJ1-1; size: .; CDR3: CASIDRADTEAFF
V: TRBV12-3/TRBV12-4; J: TRBJ2-7; size: .; CDR3: CASTLGGYEQYF
V: TRBV20-1; J: TRBJ2-4; size: .; CDR3: CSARMSRGKNIQYF
V: TRBV12-3/TRBV12-4; J: TRBJ2-3; size: .; CDR3: CASATSGGPVTDTQYF
V: TRBV7-2; J: TRBJ2-3; size: .; CDR3: CASSPSTDTHTQYF
V: TRBV12-3/TRBV12-4; J: TRBJ1-2; size: .; CDR3: CASSPRTGYGYTF
V: TRBV6-2/TRBV6-3; J: TRBJ2-2; size: .; CDR3: CASRLPIGELFF
V: TRBV29-1; J: TRBJ2-1; size: .; CDR3: CSTRLAGKNEQFF
V: TRBV20-1; J: TRBJ2-2; size: .; CDR3: CSARDPLAGRTGELFF
V: TRBV28; J: TRBJ2-7; size: .; CDR3: CASSSKKAGAYEQYF
V: TRBV12-3/TRBV12-4; J: TRBJ1-4; size: .; CDR3: CASKGDLAEKLFF
V: TRBV20-1; J: TRBJ2-7; size: .; CDR3: CSVPAVVGGTYEQYF
V: TRBV28; J: TRBJ2-7; size: .; CDR3: CASSPGLAAYEQYF
V: TRBV12-3/TRBV12-4; J: TRBJ2-5; size: .; CDR3: CASSFYPETQYF
V: TRBV20-1; J: TRBJ2-3; size: .; CDR3: CSASGGGGTDTQYF
V: TRBV28; J: TRBJ2-4; size: .; CDR3: CASSLGPGQGIKNIQYF
V: TRBV30; J: TRBJ2-7; size: .; CDR3: CAWSSVRGRREYEQYF
V: TRBV27; J: TRBJ2-1; size: .; CDR3: CASSSPLSEQFF
V: TRBV2; J: TRBJ2-4; size: .; CDR3: CASSEAAAGLNIQYF
V: TRBV7-2; J: TRBJ2-7; size: .; CDR3: CASSSALEQYF
V: TRBV3-1; J: TRBJ2-2; size: .; CDR3: CASSPGLRTGEMFF
V: TRBV12-3/TRBV12-4; J: TRBJ2-5; size: medium-sized; CDR3: CASSLRQGGETQYF
V: TRBV12-3/TRBV12-4; J: TRBJ2-3; size: .; CDR3: CASSLGLAGGDTQYF
V: TRBV3-1; J: TRBJ2-1; size: .; CDR3: CASSQSGHRGDEQFF
V: TRBV7-2; J: TRBJ2-7; size: .; CDR3: CASSPEPPYQGQYF
V: TRBV18; J: TRBJ2-1; size: .; CDR3: CASSPLYGYNEQFF
V: TRBV7-9; J: TRBJ1-4; size: .; CDR3: CASSFRGGEKLFF
V: TRBV12-3/TRBV12-4; J: TRBJ2-2; size: .; CDR3: CASSATGSANTGELFF
V: TRBV12-3/TRBV12-4; J: TRBJ2-4; size: .; CDR3: CASSFGLAKNIQYF
V: TRBV5-1; J: TRBJ1-1; size: .; CDR3: CASSLAGQGRNTEAFF
V: TRBV7-9; J: TRBJ2-3; size: .; CDR3: CASTDLTGNTDTQYF
V: TRBV7-6; J: TRBJ2-2; size: .; CDR3: CASSHGTGTITGELFF
V: TRBV6-2/TRBV6-3; J: TRBJ2-1; size: .; CDR3: CASTGVGRTYNEQFF
V: TRBV24-1; J: TRBJ2-3; size: .; CDR3: CATSDLTGLSTDTQYF
V: TRBV20-1; J: TRBJ2-3; size: .; CDR3: CSARDLAGPRDTQYF
V: TRBV18; J: TRBJ2-1; size: .; CDR3: CASSPPSGREQFF
V: TRBV7-9; J: TRBJ2-5; size: .; CDR3: CASSLLGADRGRETQYF
V: TRBV6-5; J: TRBJ2-3; size: .; CDR3: CASSWRGATDTQYF
V: TRBV6-5; J: TRBJ2-3; size: .; CDR3: CASSYSSASTDTQYF
V: TRBV20-1; J: TRBJ2-1; size: .; CDR3: CSARPSGMVYNEQFF
V: TRBV2; J: TRBJ2-1; size: .; CDR3: CATSPSGSSYNEQFF